These T cell receptor beta chains were read from a single sample in a study of cytomegalovirus exposure and HLA in healthy donors. Using immunoSEQ multiplex PCR, the repertoire was profiled, and TCRdb retains in-frame clones only, with some absent. Among over 150,000 clones, approximately 73% were seen once, and the ten largest hold 1.4% to 1.5%. Sequenced: PBMCs. These receptors all come from a man in his fifties in good health and CMV-seronegative. Each CDR3 is given with its conserved first and last residue. D genes are given only for firm matches. Clone size appears in some rows only: once, few, many, or a class for an expanded clone.

CDR3 DNA	CDR3 protein	V gene	clone size	J gene	D gene
TGTGCCAGCAGCTTGGGGACAGACACAGATACGCAGTATTTT	CASSLGTDTDTQYF	TRBV5-4	-	TRBJ2-3	-
TGTGCCAGCAGCCAAACAATAAGCGGGGGGGCGAGGGAGACCCAGTACTTC	CASSQTISGGARETQYF	TRBV4-2	-	TRBJ2-5	TRBD2
TGTGCCAGTAGAAGAACAGGGGGCGGAGAGACCCAGTACTTC	CASRRTGGGETQYF	TRBV19	-	TRBJ2-5	TRBD1
TGTGCCAGCAGTACAGACAGAACCCACTATAATTCACCCCTCCACTTT	CASSTDRTHYNSPLHF	TRBV2	-	TRBJ1-6	-
TGCGCCAGCAGCGTTTCCGGGACAGGAGCCCTCCTGGGGGCCAACGTCCTGACTTTC	CASSVSGTGALLGANVLTF	TRBV5-1	-	TRBJ2-6	TRBD1
TGTGCCAGCAACCAACCCCCAGGGGGCCACACCTACGAGCAGTACTTC	CASNQPPGGHTYEQYF	TRBV2	-	TRBJ2-7	TRBD1
TGTGCTAGTGCCACCTACGGGTACCAAGAGACCCAGTACTTC	CASATYGYQETQYF	TRBV12-5	-	TRBJ2-5	-
TGTGCCACCAAACAGGGGGGAGGCACTGAAGCTTTCTTT	CATKQGGGTEAFF	TRBV2	-	TRBJ1-1	TRBD1
TGTGCCAGCAGCGTAGCCGGGACTAGCGGGGGGTGGTACAATGAGCAGTTCTTC	CASSVAGTSGGWYNEQFF	TRBV9	-	TRBJ2-1	TRBD2
TGTGCCAGCAGTTTGACAGGGCATGGCTATGGCTACACCTTC	CASSLTGHGYGYTF	TRBV21-1	-	TRBJ1-2	-
TGTGCCAGCAGTGACCGGGACAGTCGAGCCTACAATGAGCAGTTCTTC	CASSDRDSRAYNEQFF	TRBV6-1	few	TRBJ2-1	TRBD1
TGTGCCAGCAGTTACTGGGCTAGCGGGGAGACCCAGTACTTC	CASSYWASGETQYF	TRBV6-5	-	TRBJ2-5	TRBD2
TGTGCCAGCCGGGACAGGGGAAGATCCTCCTACGAGCAGTACTTC	CASRDRGRSSYEQYF	TRBV6-1	-	TRBJ2-7	TRBD1
TGCGCCAGCAGCGTGCGGACAGAAGTGAACACTGAAGCTTTCTTT	CASSVRTEVNTEAFF	TRBV5-1	-	TRBJ1-1	-
TGTGCCAGCAGTCCAGGTTACGAGCAGTACTTC	CASSPGYEQYF	TRBV28	-	TRBJ2-7	-
TGTGCCAGCAGTGAACGTGGGAGCTGGGACACCCCTAAGTACACCTTC	CASSERGSWDTPKYTF	TRBV2	-	TRBJ1-2	-
TGTGCCAGCAGCTATGGACAGAATGACCTCCTGGCCTATGGCTACACCTTC	CASSYGQNDLLAYGYTF	TRBV13	-	TRBJ1-2	-
TGTGCCAGCAGTGAATCAGGGGAGGGCACTGAAGCTTTCTTT	CASSESGEGTEAFF	TRBV6-1	-	TRBJ1-1	-
TGTGCCAGCAGCCAAGGGACAGGGGGCCTTAATATTGGAAACACCATATATTTT	CASSQGTGGLNIGNTIYF	TRBV4-2	few	TRBJ1-3	TRBD1
TGTGCCAGCAGCCCACGGACAGAGACCTACGAGCAGTACTTC	CASSPRTETYEQYF	TRBV9	-	TRBJ2-7	-
TGCGCCAGCAGCCAACAAAACAGGGGGAACACTGAAGCTTTCTTT	CASSQQNRGNTEAFF	TRBV4-3	-	TRBJ1-1	TRBD1
TGTGCCAGTAGTATTGTAGGGGTCCGCTCTGGAAACACCATATATTTT	CASSIVGVRSGNTIYF	TRBV19	-	TRBJ1-3	-
TGCAGCGTTGTAGGAACAGGGCATAGTTATGAAAAACTGTTTTTT	CSVVGTGHSYEKLFF	TRBV29-1	few	TRBJ1-4	-
TGTGCCAGCAGTCCCCCCCCCTCCTACAGGGGCATCCACGAGCAGTACTTC	CASSPPPSYRGIHEQYF	TRBV28	-	TRBJ2-7	TRBD1
TGTGCCAGCAGCAAAGGACCGGGACTAGCGGGGGTGTCCTACGAGCAGTACTTC	CASSKGPGLAGVSYEQYF	TRBV21-1	-	TRBJ2-7	-
TGTGCCAGCAGTTATGACCGGGACACAAGATCACCCCTCCACTTT	CASSYDRDTRSPLHF	TRBV6-5	few	TRBJ1-6	-
TGTGCCAGCAGCTACGCAGGGTTGACTGAAGCTTTCTTT	CASSYAGLTEAFF	TRBV5-8	-	TRBJ1-1	-
TGTGCCAGCAGCTTGATCCTGGGGGGAATCGATCAGCCCCAGCATTTT	CASSLILGGIDQPQHF	TRBV7-2	-	TRBJ1-5	-
TGTGCCAGTAGCGATACCGGGACAGGGTTTAAGGTGAATCAGCCCCAGCATTTT	CASSDTGTGFKVNQPQHF	TRBV19	-	TRBJ1-5	TRBD1
TGTGCCAGCAGGAACAGGGATTTGCAGTACTTC	CASRNRDLQYF	TRBV2	-	TRBJ2-7	-
TGTGCCAGCAGCTCGGACAGAGGAGGTAACACTGAAGCTTTCTTT	CASSSDRGGNTEAFF	TRBV7-2	-	TRBJ1-1	-
TGTGCCAGCAGTCACAGGTCAACTAATGAAAAACTGTTTTTT	CASSHRSTNEKLFF	TRBV6-6	once	TRBJ1-4	-
TGTGCCAGCAGTTATTCCCACAGGAACACTGAAGCTTTCTTT	CASSYSHRNTEAFF	TRBV6-5	-	TRBJ1-1	-
TGCGCCAGCAGCCAGCGGGGGCGGACAGATACGCAGTATTTT	CASSQRGRTDTQYF	TRBV4-3	-	TRBJ2-3	-
TGTGCCAGCAGCCGGACAGGGGTAGGCTATGGCTACACCTTC	CASSRTGVGYGYTF	TRBV6-1	few	TRBJ1-2	TRBD1
TGTGCCAGTAGGACAGGGGTTAACTATGGCTACCCCTTC	CASRTGVNYGYPF	TRBV19	-	TRBJ1-2	TRBD1
TGTGCCAGCAGCTATACAGGGAACACTGAAGCTTTCTTT	CASSYTGNTEAFF	TRBV11-2	-	TRBJ1-1	-
TGCGCCGGTGGGGGGGCCTACGAGCAGTACTTC	CAGGGAYEQYF	TRBV20-1	-	TRBJ2-7	TRBD2
TGTGCCAGCAGTTACGAGAGGAATTCGCCCCTCCACTTT	CASSYERNSPLHF	TRBV6-5	-	TRBJ1-6	-
TGTGCCAGCAGCTTACAAGCCCACGGGGGTGGCTACACCTTC	CASSLQAHGGGYTF	TRBV7-2	-	TRBJ1-2	-
TGTGCCAGCAGCTCCGACAGGGGTCGAGGTCAGCCCCAGCATTTT	CASSSDRGRGQPQHF	TRBV7-9	-	TRBJ1-5	TRBD1
TGTGCCAGCAGCTTGGTCGTCGGGGGGCGGAATGGCTACACCTTC	CASSLVVGGRNGYTF	TRBV5-6	-	TRBJ1-2	-
TGTGCCAGCAGCTTGTCAGGGGTCTACGAGCAGTACTTC	CASSLSGVYEQYF	TRBV5-4	-	TRBJ2-7	-
TGTGCCAGCAGTCGGGGGGGGCTGAACACTGAAGCTTTCTTT	CASSRGGLNTEAFF	TRBV6-1	-	TRBJ1-1	-
TGTGCCAGCGAGGGACTAGCGGGGGGCAGCTCCTACAATGAGCAGTTCTTC	CASEGLAGGSSYNEQFF	TRBV2	-	TRBJ2-1	TRBD2
TGTGCCAGCAAAAGACAGGGTAGGAACGAGCAGTACTTC	CASKRQGRNEQYF	TRBV2	-	TRBJ2-7	TRBD1
TGTGCCAGCAGTTCCCAGGGCCCCTATGGCTACACCTTC	CASSSQGPYGYTF	TRBV6-5	-	TRBJ1-2	-
TGTGCCAGCAGCTTAGACAGGGGGCGATCTGGGGCCAACGTCCTGACTTTC	CASSLDRGRSGANVLTF	TRBV11-2	-	TRBJ2-6	TRBD1
TGTGCCAGCAGCTCACGACAGGCGAGCTCCTATAATTCACCCCTCCACTTT	CASSSRQASSYNSPLHF	TRBV5-6	few	TRBJ1-6	-
TGTGCCAGTAGTGTACCGGGACACCGGAACTATGGCTACACCTTC	CASSVPGHRNYGYTF	TRBV19	-	TRBJ1-2	-
TGTGCCAGCAGTTTATTGGAGGGTGGCTACACCTTC	CASSLLEGGYTF	TRBV28	few	TRBJ1-2	-
TGTGCCAGCAGGAGGGAAATAACAGATACGCAGTATTTT	CASRREITDTQYF	TRBV5-6	-	TRBJ2-3	-
TGTGCCAGCAGTTTTAGACGGAGTCAAGAGACCCAGTACTTC	CASSFRRSQETQYF	TRBV5-4	-	TRBJ2-5	-
TGTGCCAGCAGCGCCGAAGAGACCCAGTACTTC	CASSAEETQYF	TRBV9	-	TRBJ2-5	-
TGCGCCAGCAGCCAAGATGAAGGGACAGGGTACGAGCAGTACTTC	CASSQDEGTGYEQYF	TRBV4-1	-	TRBJ2-7	TRBD1
TGCGCCAGCACCGCCGGGACAGGGGTGAACACTGAAGCTTTCTTT	CASTAGTGVNTEAFF	TRBV5-1	-	TRBJ1-1	TRBD1
TGTGCCAGCAGCGTAGGTGGCGGGACTACTAACTATGGCTACACCTTC	CASSVGGGTTNYGYTF	TRBV9	-	TRBJ1-2	-
TGTGCCAGCAGTTACCCGGGGTCGGGAGGTGAAAAACTGTTTTTT	CASSYPGSGGEKLFF	TRBV6-5	-	TRBJ1-4	-
TGTGCCAGCAGCTCGACAGGGCGCTTATATGGCTACACCTTC	CASSSTGRLYGYTF	TRBV7-9	once	TRBJ1-2	TRBD1
TGCGCCAGCAGCCAAGAAGGGGAGGCTGAAGCTTTCTTT	CASSQEGEAEAFF	TRBV4-1	-	TRBJ1-1	-